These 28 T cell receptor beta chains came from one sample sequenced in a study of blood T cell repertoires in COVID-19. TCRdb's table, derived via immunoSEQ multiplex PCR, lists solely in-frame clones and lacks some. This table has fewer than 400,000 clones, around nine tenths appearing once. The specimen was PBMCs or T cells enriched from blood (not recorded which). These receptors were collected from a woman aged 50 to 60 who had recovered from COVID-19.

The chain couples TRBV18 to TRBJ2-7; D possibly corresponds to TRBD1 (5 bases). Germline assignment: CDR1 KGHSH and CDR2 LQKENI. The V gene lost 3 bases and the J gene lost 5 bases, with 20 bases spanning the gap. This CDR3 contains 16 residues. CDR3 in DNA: TGTGCCAGCTCACCGACGCGAAAGGGGATCAAGGACGAGCAGTACTTC. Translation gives CASSPTRKGIKDEQYF.

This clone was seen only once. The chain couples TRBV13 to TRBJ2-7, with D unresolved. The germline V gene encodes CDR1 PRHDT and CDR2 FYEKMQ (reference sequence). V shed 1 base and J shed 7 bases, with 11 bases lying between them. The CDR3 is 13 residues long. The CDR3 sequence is CASSLEEEREQYF. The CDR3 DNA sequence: TGTGCCAGCAGCTTAGAGGAAGAGAGGGAGCAGTACTTC.

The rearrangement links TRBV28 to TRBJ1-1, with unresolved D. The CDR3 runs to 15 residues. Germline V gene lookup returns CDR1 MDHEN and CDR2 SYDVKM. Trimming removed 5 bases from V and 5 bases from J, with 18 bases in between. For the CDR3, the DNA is TGTGCCAGCAGTACCCCGGGCTCCGCGGGTACTGAAGCTTTCTTT. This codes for CASSTPGSAGTEAFF. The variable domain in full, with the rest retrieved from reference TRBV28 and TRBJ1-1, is DVKVTQSSRYLVKRTGEKVFLECVQDMDHENMFWYRQDPGLGLRLIYFSYDVKMKEKGDIPEGYSVSREKKERFSLILESASTNQTSMYLCASSTPGSAGTEAFFGQGTRLTVV.

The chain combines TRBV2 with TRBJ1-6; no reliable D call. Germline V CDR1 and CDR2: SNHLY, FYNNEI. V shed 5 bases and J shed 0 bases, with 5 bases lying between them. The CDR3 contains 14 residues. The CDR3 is CASSTGSYNSPLHF. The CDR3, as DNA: TGTGCCAGCAGTACCGGCTCCTATAATTCACCCCTCCACTTT.

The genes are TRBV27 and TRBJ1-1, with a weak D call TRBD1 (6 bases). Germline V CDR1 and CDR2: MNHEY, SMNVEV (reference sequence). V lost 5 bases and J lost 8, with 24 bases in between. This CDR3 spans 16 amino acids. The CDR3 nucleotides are TGTGCCAGCAGTACAACTACAGGGCTCCGCTCACCAGAAGCTTTCTTT. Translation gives CASSTTTGLRSPEAFF.

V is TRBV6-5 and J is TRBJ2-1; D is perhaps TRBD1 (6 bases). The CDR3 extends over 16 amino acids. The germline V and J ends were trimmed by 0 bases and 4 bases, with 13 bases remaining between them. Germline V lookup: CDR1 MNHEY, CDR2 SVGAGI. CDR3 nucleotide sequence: TGTGCCAGCAGTTACTCGTGGACAGCGAGTTACAATGAGCAGTTCTTC. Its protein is CASSYSWTASYNEQFF.

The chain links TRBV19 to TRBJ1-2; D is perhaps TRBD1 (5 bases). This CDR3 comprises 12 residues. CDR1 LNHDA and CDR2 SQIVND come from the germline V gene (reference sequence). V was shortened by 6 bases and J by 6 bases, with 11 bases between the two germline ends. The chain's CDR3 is CASSLQGHGYTF. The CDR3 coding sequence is TGTGCCAGTAGCTTGCAGGGCCATGGCTACACCTTC.

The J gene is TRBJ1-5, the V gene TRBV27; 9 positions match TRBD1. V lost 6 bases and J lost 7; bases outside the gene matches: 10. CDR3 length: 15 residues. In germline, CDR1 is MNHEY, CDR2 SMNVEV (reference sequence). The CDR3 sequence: CASRTEGQGFQPQHF. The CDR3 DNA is TGTGCCAGCAGGACCGAGGGACAGGGTTTCCAGCCCCAGCATTTT.

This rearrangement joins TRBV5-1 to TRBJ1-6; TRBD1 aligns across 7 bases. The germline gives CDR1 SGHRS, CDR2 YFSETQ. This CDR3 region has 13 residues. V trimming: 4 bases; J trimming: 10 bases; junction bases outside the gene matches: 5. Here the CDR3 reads CASSLRGDSPLHF. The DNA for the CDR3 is TGCGCCAGCAGCCTCAGGGGGGACTCACCCCTCCACTTT. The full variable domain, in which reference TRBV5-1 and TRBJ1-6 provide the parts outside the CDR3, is KAGVTQTPRYLIKTRGQQVTLSCSPISGHRSVSWYQQTPGQGLQFLFEYFSETQRNKGNFPGRFSGRQFSNSRSEMNVSTLELGDSALYLCASSLRGDSPLHFGNGTRLTVT.

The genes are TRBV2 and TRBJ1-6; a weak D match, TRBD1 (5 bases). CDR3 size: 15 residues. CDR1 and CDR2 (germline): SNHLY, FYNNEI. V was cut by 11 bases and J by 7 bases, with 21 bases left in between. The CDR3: CACYLPAGINSPLHF. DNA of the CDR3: TGTGCCTGCTATCTCCCTGCAGGGATAAATTCACCCCTCCACTTT.

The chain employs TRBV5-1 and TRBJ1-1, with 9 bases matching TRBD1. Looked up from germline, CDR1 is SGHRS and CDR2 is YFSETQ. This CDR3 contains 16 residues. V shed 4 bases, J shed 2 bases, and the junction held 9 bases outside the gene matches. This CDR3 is CASSVGTGYFNTEAFF. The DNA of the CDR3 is TGCGCCAGCAGCGTCGGGACAGGGTATTTCAACACTGAAGCTTTCTTT.

Here the CDR3 reads CASNPGNYGYTF. DNA for the CDR3: TGTGCCAGCAACCCCGGTAACTATGGCTACACCTTC. The V gene is TRBV28, the J gene TRBJ1-2; unclear D gene. CDR3 length: 12 amino acids. V lost 7 bases and J lost 1, with 7 bases in between. Germline V gene sequence: CDR1 MDHEN, CDR2 SYDVKM.

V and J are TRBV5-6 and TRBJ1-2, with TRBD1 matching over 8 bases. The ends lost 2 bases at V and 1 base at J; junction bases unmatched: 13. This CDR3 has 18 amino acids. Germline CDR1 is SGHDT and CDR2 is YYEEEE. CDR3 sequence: CASSLSRQGFTHNYGYTF. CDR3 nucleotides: TGTGCCAGCAGCTTAAGTAGACAGGGGTTCACCCATAACTATGGCTACACCTTC.

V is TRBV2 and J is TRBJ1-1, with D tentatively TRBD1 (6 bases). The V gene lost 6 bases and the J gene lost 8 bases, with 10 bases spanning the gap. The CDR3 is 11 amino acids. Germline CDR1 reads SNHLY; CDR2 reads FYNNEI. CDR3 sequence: CASRLQGEAFF. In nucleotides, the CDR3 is TGTGCCAGCAGACTACAGGGAGAAGCTTTCTTT.

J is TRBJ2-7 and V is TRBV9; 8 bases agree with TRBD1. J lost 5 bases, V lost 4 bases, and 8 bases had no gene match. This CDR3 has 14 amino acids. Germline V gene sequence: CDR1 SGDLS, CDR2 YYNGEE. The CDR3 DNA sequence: TGTGCCAGCAGCTTCCGGGACAGGAACAACGAGCAGTACTTC. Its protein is CASSFRDRNNEQYF.

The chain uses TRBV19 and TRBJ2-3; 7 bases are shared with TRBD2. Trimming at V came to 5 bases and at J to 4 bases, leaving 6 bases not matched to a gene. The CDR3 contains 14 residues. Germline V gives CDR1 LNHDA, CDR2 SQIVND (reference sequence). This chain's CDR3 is CASSSGTIADTQYF. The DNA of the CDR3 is TGTGCCAGTAGTTCCGGGACTATCGCAGATACGCAGTATTTT. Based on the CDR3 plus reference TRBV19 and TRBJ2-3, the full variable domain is DGGITQSPKYLFRKEGQNVTLSCEQNLNHDAMYWYRQDPGQGLRLIYYSQIVNDFQKGDIAEGYSVSREKKESFPLTVTSAQKNPTAFYLCASSSGTIADTQYFGPGTRLTVL.

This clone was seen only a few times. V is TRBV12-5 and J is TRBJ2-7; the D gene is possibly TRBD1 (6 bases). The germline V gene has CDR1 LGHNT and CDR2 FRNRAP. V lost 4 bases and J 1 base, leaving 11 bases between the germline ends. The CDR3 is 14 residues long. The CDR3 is CASGSPDRSYEQYF. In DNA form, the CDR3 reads TGTGCTAGTGGTTCGCCCGACAGGTCCTACGAGCAGTACTTC.

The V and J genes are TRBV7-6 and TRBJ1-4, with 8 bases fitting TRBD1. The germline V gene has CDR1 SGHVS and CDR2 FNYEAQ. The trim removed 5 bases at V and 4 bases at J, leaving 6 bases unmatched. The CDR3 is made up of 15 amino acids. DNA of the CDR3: TGTGCCAGCAGCCCTCGGGACAGGTTTAATGAAAAACTGTTTTTT. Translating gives CASSPRDRFNEKLFF.

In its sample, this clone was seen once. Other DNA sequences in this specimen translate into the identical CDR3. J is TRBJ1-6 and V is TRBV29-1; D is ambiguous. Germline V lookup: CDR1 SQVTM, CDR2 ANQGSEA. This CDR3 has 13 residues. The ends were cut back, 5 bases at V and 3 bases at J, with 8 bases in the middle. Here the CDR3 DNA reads TGCAGCGTTTCGGCAGGCTATAATTCACCCCTCCACTTT. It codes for CSVSAGYNSPLHF. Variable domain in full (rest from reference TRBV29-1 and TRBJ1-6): SAVISQKPSRDICQRGTSLTIQCQVDSQVTMMFWYRQQPGQSLTLIATANQGSEATYESGFVIDKFPISRPNLTFSTLTVSNMSPEDSSIYLCSVSAGYNSPLHFGNGTRLTVT.

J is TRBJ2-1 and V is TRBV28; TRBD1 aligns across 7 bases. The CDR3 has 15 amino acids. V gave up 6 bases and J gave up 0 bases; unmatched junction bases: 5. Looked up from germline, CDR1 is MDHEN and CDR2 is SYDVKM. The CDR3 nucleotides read TGTGCCAGCAGGTTTAGACAGGGCTCCTACAATGAGCAGTTCTTC. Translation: CASRFRQGSYNEQFF.

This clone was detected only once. CDR3 sequence: CASSYQGGSNIQYF. CDR3 DNA: TGTGCCAGCAGTTACCAGGGAGGGTCAAACATTCAGTACTTC. The rearrangement links TRBV6-5 to TRBJ2-4; the match to TRBD2 covers 7 bases. With V trimmed by 2 bases and J by 6 bases, 4 bases remained unmatched. Germline CDR1 reads MNHEY; CDR2 reads SVGAGI. The CDR3 runs to 14 residues.

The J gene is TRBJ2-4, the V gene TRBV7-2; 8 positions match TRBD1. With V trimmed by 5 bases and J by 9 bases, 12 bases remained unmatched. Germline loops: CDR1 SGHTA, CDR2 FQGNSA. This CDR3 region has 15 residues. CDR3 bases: TGTGCCAGCAGCCGCGTGACAGGGGATCGGGGCATTCAGTACTTC. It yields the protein CASSRVTGDRGIQYF.

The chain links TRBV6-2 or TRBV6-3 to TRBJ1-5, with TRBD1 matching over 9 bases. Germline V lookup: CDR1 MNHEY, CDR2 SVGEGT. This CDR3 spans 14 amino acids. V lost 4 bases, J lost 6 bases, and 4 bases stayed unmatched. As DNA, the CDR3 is TGTGCCAGCAGTTGGGGACAGGGTGGTCAGCCCCAGCATTTT. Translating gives CASSWGQGGQPQHF.

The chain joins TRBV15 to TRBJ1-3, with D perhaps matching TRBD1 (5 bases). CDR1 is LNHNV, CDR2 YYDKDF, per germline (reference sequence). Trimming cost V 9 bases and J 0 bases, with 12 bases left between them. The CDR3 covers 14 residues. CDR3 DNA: TGTGCCACTCTCAAGGGGCCCTCTGGAAACACCATATATTTT. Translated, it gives CATLKGPSGNTIYF.

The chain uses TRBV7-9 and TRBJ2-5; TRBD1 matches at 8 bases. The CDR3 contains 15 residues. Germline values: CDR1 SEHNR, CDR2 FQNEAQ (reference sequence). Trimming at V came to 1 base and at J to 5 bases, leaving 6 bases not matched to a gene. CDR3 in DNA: TGTGCCAGCAGCTTAGGACAGGGGCCGAGGGAGACCCAGTACTTC. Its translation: CASSLGQGPRETQYF.

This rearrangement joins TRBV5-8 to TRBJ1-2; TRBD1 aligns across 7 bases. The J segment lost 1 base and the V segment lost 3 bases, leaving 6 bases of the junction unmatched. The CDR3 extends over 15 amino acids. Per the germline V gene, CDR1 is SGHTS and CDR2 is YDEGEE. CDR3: CASSSRDRFNYGYTF. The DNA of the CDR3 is TGTGCCAGCAGCTCCCGGGACAGATTTAACTATGGCTACACCTTC.

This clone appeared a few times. The CDR3 sequence is CASSRAKSSGNTIYF. Written as DNA, the CDR3 is TGTGCCAGCAGTCGTGCAAAGAGCTCTGGAAACACCATATATTTT. The chain carries TRBV7-2 and TRBJ1-3; no clear D. Germline lookup yields CDR1 SGHTA and CDR2 FQGNSA. The CDR3 is made up of 15 amino acids. V was shortened by 6 bases and J by 0 bases, with 12 bases between the two germline ends.

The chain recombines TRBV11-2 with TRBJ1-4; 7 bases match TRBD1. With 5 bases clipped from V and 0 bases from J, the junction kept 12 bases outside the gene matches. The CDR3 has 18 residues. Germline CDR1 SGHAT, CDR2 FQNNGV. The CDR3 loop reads CASSRGTAILATNEKLFF. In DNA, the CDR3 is TGTGCCAGCAGCCGTGGGACAGCTATACTTGCAACTAATGAAAAACTGTTTTTT. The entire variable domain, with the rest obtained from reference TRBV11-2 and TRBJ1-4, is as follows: EAGVAQSPRYKIIEKRQSVAFWCNPISGHATLYWYQQILGQGPKLLIQFQNNGVVDDSQLPKDRFSAERLKGVDSTLKIQPAKLEDSAVYLCASSRGTAILATNEKLFFGSGTQLSVL.